This TCR beta chain derives from a study of type 1 regulatory T cells. TCRdb fed the reads into MiXCR, producing one record per CDR3 protein. In the table there are tens of thousands of distinct CDR3 sequences, around 70% of which are singletons. In the case of this clonotype: Antigen unknown.

The sequence was collected from a human donor in good health. The sequenced sample consisted of cultured T cells, either the whole culture or a sorted T cell fraction (not recorded which). Subset described: Tr1-enriched cell product generated in vitro against host alloantigens.

The CDR3 DNA reads as TGTGCCACCAGCAGGGGACTAGCGGGGGCCTCAACGCAGTATTTT. This codes for CATSRGLAGASTQYF. The chain recombines TRBV15 with TRBJ2-3; 14 bases agree with TRBD2. The CDR3 is 15 residues long. Unmatched junction bases numbered 5, after V lost 3 bases and J lost 9 bases. Germline loops: CDR1 LNHNV, CDR2 YYDKDF (reference sequence).